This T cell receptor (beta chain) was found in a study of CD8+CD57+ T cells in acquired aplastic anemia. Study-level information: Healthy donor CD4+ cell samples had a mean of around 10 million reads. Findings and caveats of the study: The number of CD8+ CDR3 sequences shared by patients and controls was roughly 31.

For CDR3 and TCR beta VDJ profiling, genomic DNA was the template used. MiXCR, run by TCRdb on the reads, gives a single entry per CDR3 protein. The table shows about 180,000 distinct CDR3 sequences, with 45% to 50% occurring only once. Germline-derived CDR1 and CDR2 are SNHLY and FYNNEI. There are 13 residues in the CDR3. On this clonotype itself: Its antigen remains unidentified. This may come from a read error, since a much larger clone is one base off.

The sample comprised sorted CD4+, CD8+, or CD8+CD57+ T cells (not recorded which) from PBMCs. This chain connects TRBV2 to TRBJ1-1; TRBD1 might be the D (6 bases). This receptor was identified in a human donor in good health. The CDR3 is CAARGEGDTEAFF. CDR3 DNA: TGTGCAGCACGGGGGGAGGGGGACACTGAAGCTTTCTTT.